A selection of T cell receptor beta chains follows, all from one sample in a study of CD8 T cells in ankylosing spondylitis. TCRdb called the 5' RACE reads again in MiXCR, with one record for every CDR3 protein. The table records some 150,000 distinct CDR3 sequences, roughly 11% of them present only once. The sample consisted of blood, either unsorted or a sorted T cell fraction (not recorded which). These receptors came from a female donor with ankylosing spondylitis or in good health (not recorded which). Each CDR3 is given with its conserved first and last residue. The D gene is left open where the match is weak. Expanded clones are given a class, and other clones once, few, many or no size at all.

clone_size j_call d_call v_call cdr3_aa cdr3_nt
many TRBJ2-5 - TRBV7-9 CASSLNSRETQYF TGTGCCAGCAGCTTAAACTCGAGAGAGACCCAGTACTTC
- TRBJ2-1 TRBD2 TRBV7-9 CASSLEGAGDAQFF TGTGCCAGCAGCTTAGAAGGAGCGGGAGATGCGCAGTTCTTC
many TRBJ2-1 TRBD2 TRBV24-1 CATSDRTSGGLYNEQFF TGTGCCACCAGTGACCGGACTAGCGGGGGCCTTTACAATGAGCAGTTCTTC
many TRBJ1-5 - TRBV20-1 CSVGVGNQPQHF TGCAGTGTCGGCGTGGGCAATCAGCCCCAGCATTTT
few TRBJ2-5 TRBD2 TRBV11-1 CASSLEGLAGLLQETQYF TGTGCCAGCAGCTTAGAAGGCCTAGCGGGGCTACTTCAAGAGACCCAGTACTTC
- TRBJ2-1 - TRBV7-6 CASSRGGLSVSDEQFF TGTGCCAGCAGCCGGGGTGGACTGTCAGTTTCGGATGAGCAGTTCTTC
many TRBJ1-1 - TRBV29-1 CSVGTGLNTEAFF TGCAGCGTTGGTACCGGGCTGAACACTGAAGCTTTCTTT
few TRBJ2-7 - TRBV7-8 CASSLDHTYEQYF TGTGCCAGCAGCTTAGATCATACCTACGAGCAGTACTTC
many TRBJ1-1 - TRBV5-1 CASSFGSLGAEAFF TGCGCCAGCAGCTTTGGGTCCCTTGGGGCTGAAGCTTTCTTT
many TRBJ2-3 - TRBV19 CASSILGSLNTDTQYF TGTGCCAGTAGTATCCTGGGATCGCTAAACACAGATACGCAGTATTTT
many TRBJ2-7 - TRBV27 CASTLGFYEQYF TGTGCCAGCACCTTGGGTTTCTACGAGCAGTACTTC
many TRBJ2-1 TRBD2 TRBV7-2 CASSLGGTRDYNEQFF TGTGCCAGCAGCTTGGGAGGGACTCGAGACTACAATGAGCAGTTCTTC
many TRBJ2-2 - TRBV20-1 CSARDIASNTGELFF TGCAGTGCTAGAGATATAGCGTCGAACACCGGGGAGCTGTTTTTT
few TRBJ1-6 TRBD1 TRBV11-2 CASSSQGDYNSPLHF TGTGCCAGCAGCTCACAGGGGGACTATAATTCACCCCTCCACTTT
many TRBJ2-3 TRBD1 TRBV5-1 CASSRQGGPDTQYF TGCGCCAGCTCTCGACAGGGGGGTCCAGATACGCAGTATTTT
many TRBJ1-6 - TRBV12-3/TRBV12-4 CASRGDNSPLHF TGTGCCAGCAGGGGGGACAATTCACCCCTCCACTTT
many TRBJ2-7 - TRBV20-1 CSAKTSGLNSYEQYF TGCAGTGCTAAGACCTCAGGACTTAACTCCTACGAGCAGTACTTC
many TRBJ1-1 - TRBV7-6 CASSLSTDHLEAFF TGTGCCAGCAGCCTATCGACAGACCACCTTGAAGCTTTCTTT
many TRBJ2-4 - TRBV20-1 CSARDLGEVAKNIQYF TGCAGTGCTAGAGATCTGGGGGAAGTAGCCAAAAACATTCAGTACTTC
- TRBJ2-3 TRBD2 TRBV5-1 CASSSLAGVFTDTQYF TGCGCCAGCAGCTCATTAGCGGGGGTTTTCACAGATACGCAGTATTTT
- TRBJ1-1 TRBD1 TRBV10-3 CAIRDGDRGLTEAFF TGTGCCATCAGGGACGGAGACAGGGGGCTTACTGAAGCTTTCTTT
- TRBJ2-2 - TRBV19 CASSRIGNTGELFF TGTGCCAGTAGCCGGATCGGGAACACCGGGGAGCTGTTTTTT
few TRBJ2-5 - TRBV7-6 CASSLVPGRRETQYF TGTGCCAGCAGCTTAGTACCGGGCAGGCGGGAGACCCAGTACTTC
many TRBJ2-3 - TRBV6-1 CASSTSPAGDTQYF TGTGCCAGCAGTACCTCACCCGCGGGGGATACGCAGTATTTT
- TRBJ1-1 - TRBV6-5 CAGSYVRLGASEAFF TGTGCCGGCAGTTACGTGAGATTGGGGGCCTCTGAAGCTTTCTTT
many TRBJ1-4 - TRBV5-1 CASSPLAERELFF TGCGCCAGCAGCCCCCTTGCCGAGAGGGAACTGTTTTTT
many TRBJ2-7 - TRBV12-3/TRBV12-4 CASSSGYEQYF TGTGCCAGCAGTTCAGGGTACGAGCAGTACTTC
few TRBJ1-5 - TRBV30 CAWSPAGNQPQHF TGTGCCTGGAGCCCTGCGGGAAATCAGCCCCAGCATTTT
few TRBJ2-5 TRBD1 TRBV20-1 CSASPRTGIETQYF TGCAGTGCTAGCCCGCGGACAGGGATAGAGACCCAGTACTTC
many TRBJ1-6 TRBD1 TRBV5-4 CASSLDTGAYLSYNSPLHF TGTGCCAGCAGCTTGGACACAGGGGCCTATCTTTCCTATAATTCACCCCTCCACTTT
many TRBJ2-2 - TRBV20-1 CSARDHRVGTGELFF TGCAGTGCTAGAGATCACAGGGTCGGCACCGGGGAGCTGTTTTTT